This T cell receptor (beta chain) was identified in a study of T cells in Graves' hyperthyroidism and ophthalmopathy. The study's findings and limits: Clonotypes that were expanded in thyroid above 0.001 mostly appeared in blood too.

Turning to this clonotype: Its antigen remains unidentified.

This CDR3 region has 16 residues. Losses at the gene ends were 3 bases for V and 1 base for J; bases not matched to a gene: 6. Germline V gene lookup returns CDR1 LNHDA and CDR2 SQIVND (reference sequence). Amplification of TCR beta CDR3 regions used RNA as the template. The HTBI primer set was used in a first-round RT-PCR of the TCR CDR3. TCRdb ran MiXCR on the multiplex PCR reads and lists one entry per CDR3 protein. The sample holds about 590,000 distinct CDR3 sequences; about 15% are singletons and the top ten take under 8%. The sequence was obtained from a woman in her twenties or thirties with Graves' hyperthyroidism. The source material was blood. The chain recombines TRBV19 with TRBJ2-1, with 7 bases aligning to TRBD2. In DNA, the CDR3 is TGTGCCAGTAGTATGGGGAGAGCGGGATCCTACAATGAGCAGTTCTTC. Translation: CASSMGRAGSYNEQFF.